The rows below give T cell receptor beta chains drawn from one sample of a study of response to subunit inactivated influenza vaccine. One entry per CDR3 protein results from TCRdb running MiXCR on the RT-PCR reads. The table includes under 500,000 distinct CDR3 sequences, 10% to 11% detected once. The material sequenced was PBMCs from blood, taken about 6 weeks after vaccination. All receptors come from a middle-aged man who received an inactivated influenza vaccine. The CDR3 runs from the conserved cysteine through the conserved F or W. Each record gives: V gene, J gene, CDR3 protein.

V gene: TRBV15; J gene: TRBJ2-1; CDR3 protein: CATSAPGQATSGEQFF
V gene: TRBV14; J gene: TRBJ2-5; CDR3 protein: CASSQAGRASSETQYF
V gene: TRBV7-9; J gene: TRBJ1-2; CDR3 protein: CASSLAGSLRGYTF
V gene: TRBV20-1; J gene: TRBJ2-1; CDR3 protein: CSAQPGTSGILAFF
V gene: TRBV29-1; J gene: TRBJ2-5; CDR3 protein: CSVEEGSETQYF
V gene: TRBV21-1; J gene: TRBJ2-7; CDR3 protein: CASSKFFAREQYF
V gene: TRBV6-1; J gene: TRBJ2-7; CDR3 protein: CASSGDRGYEQYF
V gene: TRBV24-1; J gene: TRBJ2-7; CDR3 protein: CATSNEGLEQYF
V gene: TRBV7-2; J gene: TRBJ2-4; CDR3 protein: CASSFTSGKNIQYF
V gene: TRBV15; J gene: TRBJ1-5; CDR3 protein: CATSRSLGQLLQPQHF
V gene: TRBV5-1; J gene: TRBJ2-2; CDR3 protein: CASSLEQGGTGELFF
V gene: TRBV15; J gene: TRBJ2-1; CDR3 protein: CATSSLGVQGALYVSYNEQFF
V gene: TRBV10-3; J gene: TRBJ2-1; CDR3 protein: CAISEPGRDYNEQFF
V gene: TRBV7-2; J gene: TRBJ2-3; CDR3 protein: CASSRPGLAKETDTQYF
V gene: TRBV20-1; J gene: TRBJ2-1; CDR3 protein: CSAFPAERSYNEQFF
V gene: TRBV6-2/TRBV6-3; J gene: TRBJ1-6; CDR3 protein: CASRGTFSSYNSPLHF
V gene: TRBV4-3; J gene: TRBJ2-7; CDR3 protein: CASSQEGGRIYEQYF
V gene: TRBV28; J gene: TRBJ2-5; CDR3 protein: CASSLPKGSRPTQYF
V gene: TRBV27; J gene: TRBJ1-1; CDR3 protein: CASSLWSAGDTEAFF
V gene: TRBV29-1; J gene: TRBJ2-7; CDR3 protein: CSVRIAGDTYEQYF
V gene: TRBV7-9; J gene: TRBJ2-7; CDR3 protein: CASSRSGTYEQYF
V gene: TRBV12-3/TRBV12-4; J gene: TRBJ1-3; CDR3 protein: CASSFAQISGNTIYF
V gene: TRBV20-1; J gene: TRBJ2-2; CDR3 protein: CSARDRDTGELFF
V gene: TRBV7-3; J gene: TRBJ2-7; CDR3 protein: CASSLGTGGNYEQYF
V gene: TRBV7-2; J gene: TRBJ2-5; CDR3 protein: CASSLGTTKETQYF
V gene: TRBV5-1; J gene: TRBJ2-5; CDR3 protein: CASSLAGVAQETQYF
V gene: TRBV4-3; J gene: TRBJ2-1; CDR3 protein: CASRPKTGGYNEQFF
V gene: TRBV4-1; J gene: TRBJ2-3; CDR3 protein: CASSQGGLAGLRGTQYF
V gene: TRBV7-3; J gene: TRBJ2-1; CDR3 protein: CASGTGGHEQFF